The clone carrying this T cell receptor (beta chain) was observed a handful of times. Antigen: not known. An Oncomine TCR Beta short-read assay was used to sequence the DNA from cultured CD4+ T cells. TCRdb reprocessed the PCR reads with MiXCR, giving one entry per CDR3 protein. The data contain about 3,800 distinct CDR3 sequences, around 15% of them singletons. Treatment defined: 10-day PBMC culture with coronavirus spike peptide pools or control peptides (ViraFEST assay). The CDR3 is 17 amino acids. The J segment lost 6 bases and the V segment lost 4 bases, leaving 13 bases of the junction unmatched. Germline-derived CDR1 and CDR2 are SEHNR and FQNEAQ (reference sequence). This record comes from a study of vaccination and CD4 T cells after COVID-19. Overall study results and limits: In convalescent patients, a median about 90% of reactive clones appeared only post-vaccination. Vaccine-specific clones in convalescent patients were spike mono-reactive in 304 of 307 cases.

This chain joins TRBV7-9 and TRBJ2-3; 10 nucleotides agree with TRBD2. This receptor was identified in a human donor who had recovered from COVID-19. The specimen sequenced was CD4+ T cells from blood, cultured in vitro. CDR3 in amino acids: CASSSRAGGTYSDTQYF. The DNA for the CDR3 is TGTGCCAGCAGCTCAAGAGCGGGGGGGACCTACTCGGATACGCAGTATTTT.